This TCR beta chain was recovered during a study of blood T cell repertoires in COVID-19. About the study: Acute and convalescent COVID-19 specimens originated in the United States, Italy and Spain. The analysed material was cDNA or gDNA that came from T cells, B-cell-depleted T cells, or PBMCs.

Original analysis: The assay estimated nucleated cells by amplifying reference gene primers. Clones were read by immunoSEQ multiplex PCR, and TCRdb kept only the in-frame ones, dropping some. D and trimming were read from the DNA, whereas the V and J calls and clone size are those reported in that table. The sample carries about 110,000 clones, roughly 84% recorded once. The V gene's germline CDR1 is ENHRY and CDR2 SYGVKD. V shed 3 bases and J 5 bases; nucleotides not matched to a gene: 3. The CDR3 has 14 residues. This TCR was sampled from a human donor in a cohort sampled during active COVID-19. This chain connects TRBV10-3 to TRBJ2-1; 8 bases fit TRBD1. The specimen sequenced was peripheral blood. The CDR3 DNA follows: TGTGCCATCAGTGACTTGACAGGGGACAATGAGCAGTTCTTC. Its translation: CAISDLTGDNEQFF.